These T cell receptor beta chains were read from a single sample in a study of monozygotic twins with inflammatory bowel disease. From the 5' RACE reads, TCRdb lists one entry per CDR3 protein and no DNA. The table lists more than 110,000 distinct CDR3 sequences. Sequencing input: blood. These receptor sequences come from a human donor with ulcerative colitis or Crohn's disease, or a healthy co-twin of an affected twin (not recorded which). Both conserved end residues are part of each CDR3. Fields, in order: CDR3 protein, V gene, CDR3 length, J gene.

cdr3_aa: CASSLQAANEQFF
v_call: TRBV5-1
cdr3_length: 13
j_call: TRBJ2-1

cdr3_aa: CASAPGTIYGEQYF
v_call: TRBV19
cdr3_length: 14
j_call: TRBJ2-7

cdr3_aa: CAISDTREDEQYF
v_call: TRBV10-3
cdr3_length: 13
j_call: TRBJ2-7

cdr3_aa: CASSQEPGAINQPQHF
v_call: TRBV4-1
cdr3_length: 16
j_call: TRBJ1-5

cdr3_aa: CASSGSYSTSGTNHEQYF
v_call: TRBV6-1
cdr3_length: 18
j_call: TRBJ2-7

cdr3_aa: CSARVFGTTSGDLDTQYF
v_call: TRBV20-1
cdr3_length: 18
j_call: TRBJ2-3

cdr3_aa: CASSPFPTTNQPQHF
v_call: TRBV3-1
cdr3_length: 15
j_call: TRBJ1-5

cdr3_aa: CASSLGAYQPQHF
v_call: TRBV5-6
cdr3_length: 13
j_call: TRBJ1-5

cdr3_aa: CASSLDSNSYEQYF
v_call: TRBV6-1
cdr3_length: 14
j_call: TRBJ2-7

cdr3_aa: CASSGGKFNWDYEQYF
v_call: TRBV25-1
cdr3_length: 16
j_call: TRBJ2-7

cdr3_aa: CASSLRPGGGSAEAFF
v_call: TRBV5-5
cdr3_length: 16
j_call: TRBJ1-1

cdr3_aa: CTSSPGLDQPQHF
v_call: TRBV5-6
cdr3_length: 13
j_call: TRBJ1-5

cdr3_aa: CATSDGGGRQAFF
v_call: TRBV24-1
cdr3_length: 13
j_call: TRBJ1-1

cdr3_aa: CASSPYLGGEVYF
v_call: TRBV18
cdr3_length: 13
j_call: TRBJ2-4

cdr3_aa: CAIREGQGFTDTQYF
v_call: TRBV10-3
cdr3_length: 15
j_call: TRBJ2-3

cdr3_aa: CASRLATEAFF
v_call: TRBV12-3/TRBV12-4
cdr3_length: 11
j_call: TRBJ1-1

cdr3_aa: CSARDTGFNQPQHF
v_call: TRBV20-1
cdr3_length: 14
j_call: TRBJ1-5

cdr3_aa: CASSVLGQGGTEAFF
v_call: TRBV5-1
cdr3_length: 15
j_call: TRBJ1-1

cdr3_aa: CASSMGGRVNEQFF
v_call: TRBV19
cdr3_length: 14
j_call: TRBJ2-1

cdr3_aa: CASSTSGTSSYNEQFF
v_call: TRBV7-9
cdr3_length: 16
j_call: TRBJ2-1

cdr3_aa: CASSVVGGSANTEAFF
v_call: TRBV9
cdr3_length: 16
j_call: TRBJ1-1

cdr3_aa: CASSLERGIGELFF
v_call: TRBV11-2
cdr3_length: 14
j_call: TRBJ2-2

cdr3_aa: CASREVMGSTGELFF
v_call: TRBV5-1
cdr3_length: 15
j_call: TRBJ2-2

cdr3_aa: CSVAPGGLYTEAFF
v_call: TRBV29-1
cdr3_length: 14
j_call: TRBJ1-1

cdr3_aa: CASSRPGSSYEQYF
v_call: TRBV7-2
cdr3_length: 14
j_call: TRBJ2-7

cdr3_aa: CASRNTPTNEKLFF
v_call: TRBV6-1
cdr3_length: 14
j_call: TRBJ1-4

cdr3_aa: CATSRPTTGAAETQYF
v_call: TRBV15
cdr3_length: 16
j_call: TRBJ2-5

cdr3_aa: CASSDFGRPSGNTIYF
v_call: TRBV5-1
cdr3_length: 16
j_call: TRBJ1-3

cdr3_aa: CASSAYTSAPTGELFF
v_call: TRBV9
cdr3_length: 16
j_call: TRBJ2-2

cdr3_aa: CASSPLYPGQGSTGELFF
v_call: TRBV18
cdr3_length: 18
j_call: TRBJ2-2

cdr3_aa: CASSLLLAGALSYNEQFF
v_call: TRBV5-6
cdr3_length: 18
j_call: TRBJ2-1